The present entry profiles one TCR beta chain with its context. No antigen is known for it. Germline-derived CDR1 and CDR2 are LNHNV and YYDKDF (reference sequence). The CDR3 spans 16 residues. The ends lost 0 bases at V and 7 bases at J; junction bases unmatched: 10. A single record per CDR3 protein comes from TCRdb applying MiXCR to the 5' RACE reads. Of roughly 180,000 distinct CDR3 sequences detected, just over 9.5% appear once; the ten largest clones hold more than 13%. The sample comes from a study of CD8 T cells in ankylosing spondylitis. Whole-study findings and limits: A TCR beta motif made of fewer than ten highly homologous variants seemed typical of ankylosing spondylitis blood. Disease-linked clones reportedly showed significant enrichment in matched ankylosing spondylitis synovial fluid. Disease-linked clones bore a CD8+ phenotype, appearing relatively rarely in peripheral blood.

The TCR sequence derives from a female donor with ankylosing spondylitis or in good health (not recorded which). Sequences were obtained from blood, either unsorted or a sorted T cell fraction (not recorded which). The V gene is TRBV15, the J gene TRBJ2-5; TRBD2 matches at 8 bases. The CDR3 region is CATSRDSGAGEGTQYF. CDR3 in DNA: TGTGCCACCAGCAGAGATTCAGGAGCGGGAGAGGGGACCCAGTACTTC.